These 25 T cell receptor beta chains came from one sample sequenced in a study of blood T cell repertoires in COVID-19. Repertoires were generated with immunoSEQ multiplex PCR, while TCRdb's copy carries only in-frame clones and drops some. This table has approximately 300,000 clones, 92% appearing once. Sample: PBMCs or T cells enriched from blood (not recorded which). The receptors were gathered from a woman aged 25 to 45 who had recovered from COVID-19.

The rearrangement joins TRBV18 to TRBJ1-5; tentative D call: TRBD1 (5 bases). In germline, CDR1 is KGHSH, CDR2 LQKENI. V gave up 3 bases and J gave up 5 bases, with 17 bases separating them. CDR3 length: 16 residues. CDR3 nucleotides: TGTGCCAGCTCACCGGGCTTGTATGGCAGGGATCAGCCCCAGCATTTT. Its translation is CASSPGLYGRDQPQHF.

V gene TRBV5-1 combines with J gene TRBJ2-7, with 8 bases lining up with TRBD1. Germline V gives CDR1 SGHRS, CDR2 YFSETQ. CDR3 length: 15 amino acids. Trimming took 4 bases from V and 0 from J; bases not matched to a gene: 6. CDR3 residues: CASSAGTGDSYEQYF. Written as DNA, the CDR3 is TGCGCCAGCAGCGCTGGGACAGGAGACTCCTACGAGCAGTACTTC.

The chain recombines TRBV5-1 with TRBJ1-1; TRBD1 matches 7 bases. The CDR3 has 17 residues. Germline-derived CDR1 and CDR2 are SGHRS and YFSETQ. With V trimmed by 1 base and J by 1 base, 10 bases remained unmatched. In DNA, the CDR3 is TGCGCCAGCAGCTTGTGGAGGGGGCTGGATGGGAACACTGAAGCTTTCTTT. Its protein is CASSLWRGLDGNTEAFF.

CDR3 amino acids: CASSLGPLKGINEQFF. The CDR3 bases are TGTGCCAGCAGCTTAGGGCCCCTAAAGGGGATCAATGAGCAGTTCTTC. V usage is TRBV7-3 and J usage is TRBJ2-1; a weak D match, TRBD1 (5 bases). V was pared by 2 bases and J by 6 bases, with 17 bases between. CDR1 SGHTA and CDR2 FQGTGA come from the germline V gene. The CDR3 runs to 16 residues.

The rearrangement uses TRBV28 and TRBJ1-5, with a possible D match to TRBD1 (6 bases). The CDR3 has 14 amino acids. Germline V gives CDR1 MDHEN, CDR2 SYDVKM. V lost 8 bases and J 0 bases, leaving 11 bases between the germline ends. In DNA form, the CDR3 reads TGTGCCAGCGGGGAACAGGGTAGCAATCAGCCCCAGCATTTT. Translated: CASGEQGSNQPQHF.

The genes are TRBV5-5 and TRBJ2-5, with a possible D match to TRBD2 (5 bases). The V end was cut by 0 bases, the J end by 0 bases, with 9 bases between. The germline CDR1 and CDR2 sequences are SGHKS and YYEKEE (reference sequence). This CDR3 spans 15 amino acids. The CDR3 DNA is TGTGCCAGCAGCTTGGGTGCCGGGGACCAAGAGACCCAGTACTTC. Its protein product is CASSLGAGDQETQYF.

This chain's CDR3 is CASSHGQGGYTF. Here the CDR3 DNA reads TGTGCCAGCAGCCATGGACAGGGTGGCTACACCTTC. The chain couples TRBV3-1 (or the pseudogene TRBV3-2) to TRBJ1-2; the match to TRBD1 covers 8 bases. Germline CDR1 and CDR2: LGHDT and YNNKEL (reference sequence). The CDR3 runs to 12 residues. Trimming took 3 bases from V and 7 from J; bases not matched to a gene: 1.

The chain has TRBV5-4 and TRBJ2-7; 9 bases match TRBD1. Germline V CDR1 and CDR2: SGHNT, YYREEE (reference sequence). V shed 3 bases, J shed 4 bases, and the junction held 2 bases outside the gene matches. The CDR3 runs 13 residues. The CDR3 loop is CASSWDRVYEQYF. The CDR3 region has the DNA TGTGCCAGCAGCTGGGACAGGGTATACGAGCAGTACTTC. The full variable domain, with the rest looked up from reference TRBV5-4 and TRBJ2-7, is ETGVTQSPTHLIKTRGQQVTLRCSSQSGHNTVSWYQQALGQGPQFIFQYYREEENGRGNFPPRFSGLQFPNYSSELNVNALELDDSALYLCASSWDRVYEQYFGPGTRLTVT.

The chain uses TRBV2 and TRBJ2-5; D possibly corresponds to TRBD2 (6 bases). The CDR3 sequence is 13 residues long. The ends were cut back, 7 bases at V and 2 bases at J, with 11 bases in the middle. Germline V lookup: CDR1 SNHLY, CDR2 FYNNEI. The CDR3 region is CASILREQETQYF. The CDR3, as DNA: TGTGCCAGCATCTTGCGGGAACAAGAGACCCAGTACTTC.

This chain uses TRBV29-1 with TRBJ2-3, with 7 bases matching TRBD2. CDR1 and CDR2 from the germline V gene are SQVTM and ANQGSEA. J lost 0 bases, V lost 1 base, and 4 bases had no gene match. This CDR3 contains 15 residues. CDR3 in DNA: TGCAGCGTTGAAGGGGCCGGGGGGAGCACAGATACGCAGTATTTT. This codes for CSVEGAGGSTDTQYF.

V and J are TRBV7-2 and TRBJ2-1; TRBD2 matches at 14 bases. The germline gives CDR1 SGHTA, CDR2 FQGNSA. Trimming at V came to 0 bases and at J to 9 bases, leaving 4 bases not matched to a gene. The CDR3 is 16 amino acids. The DNA of the CDR3 is TGTGCCAGCAGCTTAGCGGGACTAGCGGGAGTGGGTGAGCAGTTCTTC. It specifies CASSLAGLAGVGEQFF.

This chain links TRBV7-8 with TRBJ2-1; D perhaps matches TRBD2 (6 bases). The length of the CDR3 is 15 residues. Germline V CDR1 and CDR2: SGHVS, FQNEAQ. V was pared by 1 base and J by 7 bases, with 14 bases between. The CDR3 region has the DNA TGTGCCAGCAGCTTAGAAGGCGGGGAAGTAAATGAGCAGTTCTTC. It encodes CASSLEGGEVNEQFF. Looking up the rest from reference TRBV7-8 and TRBJ2-1 gives the full variable domain: GAGVSQSPRYKVAKRGQDVALRCDPISGHVSLFWYQQALGQGPEFLTYFQNEAQLDKSGLPSDRFFAERPEGSVSTLKIQRTQQEDSAVYLCASSLEGGEVNEQFFGPGTRLTVL.

This clone has a single count. The chain joins TRBV10-3 to TRBJ2-7; 8 nucleotides align to TRBD1. Germline V gene lookup returns CDR1 ENHRY and CDR2 SYGVKD. The junction had 10 bases not matched to a gene; V was cut back by 7 bases and J by 2 bases. The length of the CDR3 is 15 residues. The CDR3 sequence: CAIKRNRGDPYEQYF. Written as DNA, the CDR3 is TGTGCCATCAAAAGGAACAGGGGGGACCCCTACGAGCAGTACTTC.

The rearrangement uses TRBV10-3 and TRBJ1-5, with D perhaps matching TRBD1 (5 bases). The CDR3 sequence is 17 residues long. V dropped 6 bases and J dropped 6 bases, with 24 bases sitting between them. Germline V lookup: CDR1 ENHRY, CDR2 SYGVKD. The CDR3 protein is CAISGGSGEAGSQPQHF. The CDR3 DNA reads as TGTGCCATCAGCGGGGGGTCGGGGGAAGCAGGGAGTCAGCCCCAGCATTTT.

The chain combines TRBV30 with TRBJ1-1; D perhaps matches TRBD1 (5 bases). The germline V and J ends were trimmed by 2 bases and 1 base, with 8 bases remaining between them. The CDR3 spans 13 residues. Germline CDR1 is GTSNPN and CDR2 is SVGIG (reference sequence). The CDR3 DNA reads TGTGCCTGGAGTTGGGGCCCGAACACTGAAGCTTTCTTT. It specifies CAWSWGPNTEAFF.

The chain links TRBV4-1 to TRBJ2-3, with 12 bases matching TRBD2. V dropped 4 bases and J dropped 4; count of bases not matched to a gene: 6. The CDR3 sequence is 16 residues long. Germline V lookup: CDR1 MGHRA, CDR2 YSYEKL. The DNA of the CDR3 is TGCGCCAGCAGCCCGAGACTAGCGGGAGCGGCAGATACGCAGTATTTT. Protein: CASSPRLAGAADTQYF.

This chain uses TRBV5-4 with TRBJ2-2, with D tentatively TRBD1 (5 bases). The V end lost 4 bases, the J end lost 0 bases, and 10 bases lay between the germline ends. CDR3 length equals 15 residues. Germline V CDR1 and CDR2: SGHNT, YYREEE (reference sequence). This CDR3 is CASSRPTANTGELFF. The CDR3 nucleotides read TGTGCCAGCAGCCGACCGACAGCGAACACCGGGGAGCTGTTTTTT.

The genes are TRBV28 and TRBJ1-6; D is uncertain. Germline V gives CDR1 MDHEN, CDR2 SYDVKM. The CDR3 runs 13 residues. V was trimmed by 5 bases and J by 10 bases, leaving 12 bases between them. CDR3 sequence (DNA): TGTGCCAGCAGTGGGCGGGCGAGCTCACCCCTCCACTTT. It translates to CASSGRASSPLHF.

The chain combines TRBV12-3 or TRBV12-4 with TRBJ2-3; weak D call: TRBD1 (6 bases). The CDR3 contains 13 residues. V lost 11 bases and J lost 2, with 14 bases in between. This CDR3 reads CAGADRNTDTQYF. Written as DNA, the CDR3 is TGTGCCGGCGCCGACAGGAACACAGATACGCAGTATTTT.

This chain links TRBV28 with TRBJ1-2; a weak D match, TRBD1 (6 bases). Germline V lookup: CDR1 MDHEN, CDR2 SYDVKM. V dropped 5 bases and J dropped 7 bases, with 14 bases sitting between them. The CDR3 spans 13 residues. In DNA, the CDR3 is TGTGCCAGCAGTACAGGGATCTCCACTGGCTACACCTTC. This gives the protein CASSTGISTGYTF.

The chain has TRBV11-2 and TRBJ2-3; a weak D match, TRBD2 (5 bases). The length of the CDR3 is 16 residues. Trimming cost V 7 bases and J 2 bases, with 19 bases left between them. Germline loops: CDR1 SGHAT, CDR2 FQNNGV. CDR3: CASNLFHGESTDTQYF. The CDR3 DNA is TGTGCCAGCAACCTATTTCACGGGGAGTCCACAGATACGCAGTATTTT.

This clone was counted once. CDR3 protein: CASSPLDRDVQPQHF. CDR3 nucleotides: TGTGCCAGTAGTCCTCTGGACAGGGACGTTCAGCCCCAGCATTTT. The chain links TRBV19 to TRBJ1-5, with TRBD1 identical over 8 bases. The V segment lost 5 bases and the J segment 6 bases; nucleotides outside the gene matches: 9. The CDR3 has 15 amino acids. Per germline, CDR1 LNHDA and CDR2 SQIVND (reference sequence).

The chain has TRBV2 and TRBJ1-1, with 7 bases that match TRBD1. The CDR3 runs 13 residues. V shed 8 bases and J 0 bases; nucleotides not matched to a gene: 3. The germline CDR1 and CDR2 sequences are SNHLY and FYNNEI. The CDR3 coding sequence is TGTGCCAGCGGGACAGAAATGAACACTGAAGCTTTCTTT. Amino acid sequence: CASGTEMNTEAFF.

This chain links TRBV28 with TRBJ2-2; no clear D. This CDR3 has 16 residues. Trimming pared 5 bases from V and 1 base from J, leaving 14 bases between. Germline CDR1 and CDR2: MDHEN and SYDVKM. In DNA, the CDR3 is TGTGCCAGCAGTAAGACCGGGTCCCAGAACACCGGGGAGCTGTTTTTT. Its protein product is CASSKTGSQNTGELFF.

J is TRBJ1-4 and V is TRBV28; 8 bases agree with TRBD1. Germline CDR1 is MDHEN and CDR2 is SYDVKM. The trim removed 8 bases at V and 0 bases at J, leaving 8 bases unmatched. The CDR3 is 16 amino acids. DNA of the CDR3: TGTGCCAGCTACGAGTGGGACAGGCCAACTAATGAAAAACTGTTTTTT. This codes for CASYEWDRPTNEKLFF.